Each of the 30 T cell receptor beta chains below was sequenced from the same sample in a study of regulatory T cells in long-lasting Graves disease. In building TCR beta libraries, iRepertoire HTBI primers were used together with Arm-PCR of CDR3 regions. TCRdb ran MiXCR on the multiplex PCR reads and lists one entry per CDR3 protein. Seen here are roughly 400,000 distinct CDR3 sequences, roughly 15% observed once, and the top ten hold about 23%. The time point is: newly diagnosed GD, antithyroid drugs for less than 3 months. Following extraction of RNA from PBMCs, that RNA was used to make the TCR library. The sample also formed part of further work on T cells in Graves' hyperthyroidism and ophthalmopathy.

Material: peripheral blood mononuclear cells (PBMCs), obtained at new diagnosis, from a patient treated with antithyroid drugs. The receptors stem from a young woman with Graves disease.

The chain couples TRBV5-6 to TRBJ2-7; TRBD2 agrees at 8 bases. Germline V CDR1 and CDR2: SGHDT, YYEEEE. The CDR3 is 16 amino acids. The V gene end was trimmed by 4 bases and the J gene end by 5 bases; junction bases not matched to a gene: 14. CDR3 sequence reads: CASSPEYGTSYNEQYF. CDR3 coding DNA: TGTGCCAGCAGCCCGGAGTATGGGACTAGTTACAACGAGCAGTACTTC.

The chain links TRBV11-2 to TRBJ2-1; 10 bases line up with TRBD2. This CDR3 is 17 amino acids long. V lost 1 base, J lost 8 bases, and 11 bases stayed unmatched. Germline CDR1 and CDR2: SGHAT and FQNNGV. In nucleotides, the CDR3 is TGTGCCAGCAGCTTAGGTTTGAGGGGGACTAGCGTCTATGAGCAGTTCTTC. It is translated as CASSLGLRGTSVYEQFF. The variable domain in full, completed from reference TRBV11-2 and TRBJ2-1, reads EAGVAQSPRYKIIEKRQSVAFWCNPISGHATLYWYQQILGQGPKLLIQFQNNGVVDDSQLPKDRFSAERLKGVDSTLKIQPAKLEDSAVYLCASSLGLRGTSVYEQFFGPGTRLTVL.

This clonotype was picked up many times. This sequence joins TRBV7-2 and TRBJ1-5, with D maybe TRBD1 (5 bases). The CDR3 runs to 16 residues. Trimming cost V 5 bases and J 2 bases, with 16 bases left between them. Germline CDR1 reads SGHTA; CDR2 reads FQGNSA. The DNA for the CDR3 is TGTGCCAGCAGCCTCCCGCTAGGGGTCGGCAATCAGCCCCAGCATTTT. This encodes CASSLPLGVGNQPQHF.

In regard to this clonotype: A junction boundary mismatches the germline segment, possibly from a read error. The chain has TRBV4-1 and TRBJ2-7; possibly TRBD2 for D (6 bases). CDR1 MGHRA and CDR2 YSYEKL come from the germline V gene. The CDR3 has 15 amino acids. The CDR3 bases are TGCGCCACCAGCCAAGGTCTAGCGCCCACCTACGAGCAGTACTTC. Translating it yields CATSQGLAPTYEQYF.

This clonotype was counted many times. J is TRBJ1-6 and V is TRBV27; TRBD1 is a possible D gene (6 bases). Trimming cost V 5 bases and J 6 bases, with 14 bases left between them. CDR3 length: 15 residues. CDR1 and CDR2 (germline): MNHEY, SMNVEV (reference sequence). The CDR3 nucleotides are TGTGCCAGCAGTCCACTCGTAGGGGGTAATTCACCCCTCCACTTT. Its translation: CASSPLVGGNSPLHF.

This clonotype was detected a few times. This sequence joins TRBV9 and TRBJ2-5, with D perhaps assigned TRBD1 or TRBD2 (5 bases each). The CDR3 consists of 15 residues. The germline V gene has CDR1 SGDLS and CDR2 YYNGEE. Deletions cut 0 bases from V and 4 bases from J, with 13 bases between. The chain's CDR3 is CASSVATRGSETQYF. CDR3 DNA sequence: TGTGCCAGCAGCGTAGCTACGAGGGGTTCAGAGACCCAGTACTTC.

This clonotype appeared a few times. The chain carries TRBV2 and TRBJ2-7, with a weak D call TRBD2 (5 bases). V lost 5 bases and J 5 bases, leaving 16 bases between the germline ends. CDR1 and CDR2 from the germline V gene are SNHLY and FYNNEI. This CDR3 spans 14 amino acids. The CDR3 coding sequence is TGTGCCAGCAGTAACGAGGGAAGGCGGGACGAGCAGTACTTC. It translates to CASSNEGRRDEQYF.

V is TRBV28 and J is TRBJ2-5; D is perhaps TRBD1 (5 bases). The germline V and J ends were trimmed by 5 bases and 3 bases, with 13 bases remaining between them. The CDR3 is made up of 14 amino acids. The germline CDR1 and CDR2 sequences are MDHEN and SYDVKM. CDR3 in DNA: TGTGCCAGCAGTGCCGCAGGGCGTGAAGAGACCCAGTACTTC. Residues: CASSAAGREETQYF.

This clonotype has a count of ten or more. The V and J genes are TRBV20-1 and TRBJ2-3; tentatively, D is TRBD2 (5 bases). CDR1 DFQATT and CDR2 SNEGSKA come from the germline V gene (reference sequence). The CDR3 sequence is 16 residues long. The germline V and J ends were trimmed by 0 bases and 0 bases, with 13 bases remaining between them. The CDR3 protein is CSARDLAGLSTDTQYF. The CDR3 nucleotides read TGCAGTGCTAGAGATCTGGCGGGCCTTAGCACAGATACGCAGTATTTT.

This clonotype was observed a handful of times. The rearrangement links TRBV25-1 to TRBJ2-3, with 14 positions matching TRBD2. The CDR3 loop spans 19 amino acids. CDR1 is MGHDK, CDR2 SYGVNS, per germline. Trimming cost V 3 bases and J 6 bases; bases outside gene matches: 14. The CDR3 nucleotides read TGTGCCAGCAGTGAGACGGGGACTAGCGGGAGTCCCAATGTGGATACGCAGTATTTT. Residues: CASSETGTSGSPNVDTQYF.

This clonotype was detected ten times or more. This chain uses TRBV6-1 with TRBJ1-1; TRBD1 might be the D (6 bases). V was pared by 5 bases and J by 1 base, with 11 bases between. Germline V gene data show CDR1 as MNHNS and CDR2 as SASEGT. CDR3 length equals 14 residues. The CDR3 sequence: CASSRTEWNTEAFF. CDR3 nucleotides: TGTGCCAGCAGTAGGACAGAATGGAACACTGAAGCTTTCTTT.

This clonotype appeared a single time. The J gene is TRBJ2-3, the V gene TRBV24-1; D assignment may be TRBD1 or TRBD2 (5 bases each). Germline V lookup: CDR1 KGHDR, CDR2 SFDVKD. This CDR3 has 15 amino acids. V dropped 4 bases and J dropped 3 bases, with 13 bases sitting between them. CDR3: CATSDPGTSTDTQYF. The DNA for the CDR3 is TGTGCCACCAGTGACCCCGGGACCTCAACAGATACGCAGTATTTT.

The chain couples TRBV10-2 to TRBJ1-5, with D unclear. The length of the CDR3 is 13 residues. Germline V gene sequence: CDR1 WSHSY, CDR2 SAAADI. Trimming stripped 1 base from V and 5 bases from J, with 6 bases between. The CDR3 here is CASSELGHQPQHF. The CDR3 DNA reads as TGCGCCAGCAGTGAGTTAGGACATCAGCCCCAGCATTTT.

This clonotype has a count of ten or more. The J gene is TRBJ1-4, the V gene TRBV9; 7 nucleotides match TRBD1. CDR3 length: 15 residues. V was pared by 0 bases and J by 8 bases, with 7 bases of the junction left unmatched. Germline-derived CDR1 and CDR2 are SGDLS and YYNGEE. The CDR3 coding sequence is TGTGCCAGCAGCGTAGAGGCTGGGGACAGAGAAAAACTGTTTTTT. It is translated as CASSVEAGDREKLFF.

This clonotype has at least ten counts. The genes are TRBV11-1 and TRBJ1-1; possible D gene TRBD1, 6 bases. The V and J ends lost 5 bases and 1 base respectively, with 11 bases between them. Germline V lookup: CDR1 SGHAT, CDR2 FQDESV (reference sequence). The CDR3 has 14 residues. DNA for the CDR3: TGTGCCAGCAGCCGGGGACAAGCGAACACTGAAGCTTTCTTT. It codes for CASSRGQANTEAFF.

The CDR3 is CSAIDSSVNEKLFF. The DNA for the CDR3 is TGCAGTGCAATCGACAGTAGTGTTAATGAAAAACTGTTTTTT. The J gene is TRBJ1-4, the V gene TRBV20-1, with a possible D match to TRBD1 (5 bases). This CDR3 has 14 residues. The V and J ends lost 6 bases and 4 bases respectively, with 15 bases between them. The V gene's germline CDR1 is DFQATT and CDR2 SNEGSKA (reference sequence).

Here the CDR3 reads CASSLQGADGYTF. For the CDR3, the DNA is TGCGCCAGCAGCTTACAGGGGGCGGATGGCTACACCTTC. The chain joins TRBV5-1 to TRBJ1-2; 9 bases are a match to TRBD1. The CDR3 runs 13 residues. With V trimmed by 2 bases and J by 6 bases, 2 bases remained unmatched. Germline CDR1 SGHRS, CDR2 YFSETQ.

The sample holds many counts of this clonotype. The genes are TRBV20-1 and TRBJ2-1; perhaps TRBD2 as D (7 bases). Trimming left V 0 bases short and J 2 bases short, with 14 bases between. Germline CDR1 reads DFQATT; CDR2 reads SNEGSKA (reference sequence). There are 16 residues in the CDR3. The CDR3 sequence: CSARDRGGKTYNEQFF. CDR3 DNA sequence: TGCAGTGCTAGAGATAGGGGGGGGAAAACCTACAATGAGCAGTTCTTC.

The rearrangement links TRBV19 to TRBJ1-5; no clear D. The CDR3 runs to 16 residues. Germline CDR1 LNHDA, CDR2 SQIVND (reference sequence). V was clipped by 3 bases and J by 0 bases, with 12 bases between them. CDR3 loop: CASSISDGYSNQPQHF. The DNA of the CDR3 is TGTGCCAGTAGTATCTCAGACGGGTATAGCAATCAGCCCCAGCATTTT.

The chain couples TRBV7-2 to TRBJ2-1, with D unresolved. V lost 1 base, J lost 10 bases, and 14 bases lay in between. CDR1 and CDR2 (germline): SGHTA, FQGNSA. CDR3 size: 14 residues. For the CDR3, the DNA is TGTGCCAGCAGCTTAGAACCGTCGGAAAGGGAGCAGTTCTTC. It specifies CASSLEPSEREQFF.

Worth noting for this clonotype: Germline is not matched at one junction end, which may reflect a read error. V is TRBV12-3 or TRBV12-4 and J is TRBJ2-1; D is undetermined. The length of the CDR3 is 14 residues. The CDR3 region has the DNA TGTGCCAGCTGTTTATCAAGCTCCTACAATGAGCAGTTCTTC. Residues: CASCLSSSYNEQFF.

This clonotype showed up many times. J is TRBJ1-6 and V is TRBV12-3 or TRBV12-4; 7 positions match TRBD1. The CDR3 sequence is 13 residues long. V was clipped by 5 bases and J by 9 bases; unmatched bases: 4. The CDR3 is CASSPDRASPLHF. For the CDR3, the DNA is TGTGCCAGCAGTCCTGACAGGGCTTCACCCCTCCACTTT.

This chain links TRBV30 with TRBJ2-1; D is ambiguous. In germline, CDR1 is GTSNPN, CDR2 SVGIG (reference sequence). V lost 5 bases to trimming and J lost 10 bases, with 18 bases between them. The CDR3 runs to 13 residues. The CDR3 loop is CAWADVEVAEQFF. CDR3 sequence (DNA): TGTGCCTGGGCCGACGTCGAGGTGGCAGAGCAGTTCTTC.

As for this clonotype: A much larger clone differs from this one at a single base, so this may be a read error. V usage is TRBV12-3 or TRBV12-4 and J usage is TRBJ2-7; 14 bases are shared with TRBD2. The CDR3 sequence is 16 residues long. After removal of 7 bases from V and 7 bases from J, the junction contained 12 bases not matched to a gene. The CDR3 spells CASTGLAGATYNEQYF. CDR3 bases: TGTGCCAGCACGGGACTAGCGGGAGCTACCTACAATGAGCAGTACTTC.

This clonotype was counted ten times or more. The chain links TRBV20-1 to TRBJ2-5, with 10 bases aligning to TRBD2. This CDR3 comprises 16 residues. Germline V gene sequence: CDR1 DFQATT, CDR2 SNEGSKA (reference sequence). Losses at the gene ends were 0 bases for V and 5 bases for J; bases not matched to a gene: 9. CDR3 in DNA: TGCAGTGCTAGAGATGCCCTAGCGGGAGTCAGTGAGACCCAGTACTTC. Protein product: CSARDALAGVSETQYF.

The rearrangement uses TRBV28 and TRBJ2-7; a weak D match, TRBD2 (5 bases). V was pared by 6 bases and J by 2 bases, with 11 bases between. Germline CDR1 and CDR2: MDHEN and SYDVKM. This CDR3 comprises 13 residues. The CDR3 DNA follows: TGTGCCAGCAGATCCACTAGGCCCTACGAGCAGTACTTC. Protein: CASRSTRPYEQYF.

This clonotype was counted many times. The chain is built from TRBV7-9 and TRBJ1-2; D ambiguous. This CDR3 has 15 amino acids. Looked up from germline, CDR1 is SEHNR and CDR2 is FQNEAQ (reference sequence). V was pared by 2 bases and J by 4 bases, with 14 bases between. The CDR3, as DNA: TGTGCCAGCAGCTTACCCCCAGGCTGGGGCTATGGCTACACCTTC. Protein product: CASSLPPGWGYGYTF.

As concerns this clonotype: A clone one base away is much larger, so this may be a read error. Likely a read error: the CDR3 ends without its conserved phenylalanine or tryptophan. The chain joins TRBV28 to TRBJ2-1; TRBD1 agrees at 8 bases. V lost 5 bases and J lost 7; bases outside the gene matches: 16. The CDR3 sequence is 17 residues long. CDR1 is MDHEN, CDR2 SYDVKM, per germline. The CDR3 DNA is TGTGCCAGCAGTCCGAAACCAGGGGGCTCCATCAATAATGAGCAGTTCTCC. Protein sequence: CASSPKPGGSINNEQFS.

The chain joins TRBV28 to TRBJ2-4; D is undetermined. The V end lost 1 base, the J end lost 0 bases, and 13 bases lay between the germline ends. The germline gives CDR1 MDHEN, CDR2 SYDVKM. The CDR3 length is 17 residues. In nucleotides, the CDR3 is TGTGCCAGCAGTTTATCCGGTGGGCTACTAGCCAAAAACATTCAGTACTTC. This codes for CASSLSGGLLAKNIQYF.

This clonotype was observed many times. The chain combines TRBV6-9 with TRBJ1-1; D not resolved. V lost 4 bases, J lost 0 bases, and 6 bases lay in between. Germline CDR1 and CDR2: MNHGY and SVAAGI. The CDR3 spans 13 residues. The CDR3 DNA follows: TGTGCCAGCAGTTTTAAGCTGAACACTGAAGCTTTCTTT. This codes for CASSFKLNTEAFF.